What follows are 26 T cell receptor beta chains derived from one specimen sequenced in a study of control samples from healthy donors and cancer patients. Here immunoSEQ multiplex PCR was the method, and the copy in TCRdb shows in-frame clones only, minus some. Altogether about 140,000 clones are present, 92% being singletons, with the ten largest covering roughly 10%. Source material: blood. These receptors all come from a man between 25 and 39 years old in good health.

The chain joins TRBV2 to TRBJ1-2; D unclear. Germline CDR1 reads SNHLY; CDR2 reads FYNNEI. The CDR3 runs 14 residues. Trimming took 10 bases from V and 4 from J, leaving 19 bases between them. The CDR3 DNA follows: TGTGCCACCCGACTGGGTCTGGGCCTCTATGGCTACACCTTC. It encodes CATRLGLGLYGYTF.

The CDR3 bases are TGTGCCAGCAGCTTAGGAGAGGCAAACATTCAGTACTTC. This translates into CASSLGEANIQYF. The chain has TRBV5-4 and TRBJ2-4; D remains ambiguous. Trimming removed 2 bases at V and 6 bases at J, with 9 bases between. This CDR3 is built from 13 residues. Looked up from germline, CDR1 is SGHNT and CDR2 is YYREEE (reference sequence).

This chain uses TRBV5-1 with TRBJ2-6; D is perhaps TRBD1 or TRBD2 (5 bases each). This CDR3 is built from 17 residues. Germline CDR1 and CDR2: SGHRS and YFSETQ. The germline V and J ends were trimmed by 4 bases and 1 base, with 15 bases remaining between them. The CDR3 region has the DNA TGCGCCAGCAGCATATCGGGACCCTGGTCTGGGGCCAACGTCCTGACTTTC. Its protein product is CASSISGPWSGANVLTF.

This clone was found a few times. In DNA form, the CDR3 reads TGTGCCAGCAGCCCAACTCTGGACAGGGGAGTGGAGACCCAGTACTTC. Translating it yields CASSPTLDRGVETQYF. The rearrangement links TRBV6-2 or TRBV6-3 to TRBJ2-5; 9 bases are shared with TRBD1. Germline CDR1 and CDR2: MNHEY and SVGEGT. This CDR3 has 16 residues. The J segment lost 5 bases and the V segment lost 6 bases, leaving 13 bases of the junction unmatched.

J is TRBJ1-2 and V is TRBV2; perhaps TRBD1 as D (5 bases). Germline V gives CDR1 SNHLY, CDR2 FYNNEI. The CDR3 runs 13 residues. Trimming shortened V by 6 bases and J by 0 bases, and 8 bases separated the two germline ends. The CDR3 region has the DNA TGTGCCAGCAGCGAGGACACTAACTATGGCTACACCTTC. Its translation: CASSEDTNYGYTF. The entire variable domain, with the rest obtained from reference TRBV2 and TRBJ1-2, is as follows: EPEVTQTPSHQVTQMGQEVILRCVPISNHLYFYWYRQILGQKVEFLVSFYNNEISEKSEIFDDQFSVERPDGSNFTLKIRSTKLEDSAMYFCASSEDTNYGYTFGSGTRLTVV.

The V call is TRBV2, the J call TRBJ2-2; D gene unclear. This CDR3 is built from 15 residues. Looked up from germline, CDR1 is SNHLY and CDR2 is FYNNEI. V shed 4 bases and J shed 4 bases, with 13 bases lying between them. The CDR3 nucleotides read TGTGCCAGCAGTGTTACTTTTTCGGTCACCGGGGAGCTGTTTTTT. Its protein is CASSVTFSVTGELFF.

The rearrangement uses TRBV19 and TRBJ1-3; 7 positions match TRBD1. Germline V gene sequence: CDR1 LNHDA, CDR2 SQIVND (reference sequence). This CDR3 region has 15 residues. The J segment lost 1 base and the V segment lost 7 bases, leaving 7 bases of the junction unmatched. The CDR3 region is CASKRTGDSGNTIYF. In nucleotides, the CDR3 is TGTGCCAGTAAAAGAACAGGGGATTCTGGAAACACCATATATTTT. Filled out from reference TRBV19 and TRBJ1-3, the complete variable domain reads DGGITQSPKYLFRKEGQNVTLSCEQNLNHDAMYWYRQDPGQGLRLIYYSQIVNDFQKGDIAEGYSVSREKKESFPLTVTSAQKNPTAFYLCASKRTGDSGNTIYFGEGSWLTVV.

V and J are TRBV5-1 and TRBJ2-1, with 11 bases fitting TRBD2. The CDR3 length is 17 residues. The germline V gene has CDR1 SGHRS and CDR2 YFSETQ. J lost 0 bases, V lost 4 bases, and 6 bases had no gene match. The CDR3 spells CASSPGTSGSSYNEQFF. The CDR3, as DNA: TGCGCCAGCAGCCCGGGGACTAGCGGCAGCTCCTACAATGAGCAGTTCTTC.

This clone showed up just once. The gene calls are TRBV10-3 and TRBJ1-5; 7 nucleotides line up with TRBD1. The V and J ends lost 6 bases and 2 bases, in that order; junction bases with no gene match: 4. This CDR3 region has 14 residues. In germline, CDR1 is ENHRY, CDR2 SYGVKD. The CDR3 loop is CAISPGQGNQPQHF. DNA for the CDR3: TGTGCCATCAGCCCAGGACAGGGCAATCAGCCCCAGCATTTT.

The chain links TRBV18 to TRBJ1-1; 10 bases align to TRBD1. The junction had 4 bases not matched to a gene; V was cut back by 3 bases and J by 3 bases. The CDR3 has 15 residues. CDR1 is KGHSH and CDR2 is LQKENI in the germline V gene. The CDR3 region has the DNA TGTGCCAGCTCACCCTGGGACAGGGGATACACTGAAGCTTTCTTT. Translation gives CASSPWDRGYTEAFF.

V and J are TRBV7-6 and TRBJ2-7; possibly TRBD1 for D (6 bases). CDR3 length: 13 residues. Germline CDR1 is SGHVS and CDR2 is FNYEAQ. V was trimmed by 4 bases and J by 5 bases, leaving 12 bases between them. CDR3 in amino acids: CASSSTGSHEQYF. CDR3 sequence (DNA): TGTGCCAGCAGCTCCACAGGGTCTCACGAGCAGTACTTC. Combining the CDR3 with reference TRBV7-6 and TRBJ2-7 gives the whole variable domain GAGVSQSPRYKVTKRGQDVALRCDPISGHVSLYWYRQALGQGPEFLTYFNYEAQQDKSGLPNDRFSAERPEGSISTLTIQRTEQRDSAMYRCASSSTGSHEQYFGPGTRLTVT.

The count of this clone is one. The rearrangement links TRBV6-6 to TRBJ1-6; D uncertain. The CDR3 extends over 12 amino acids. Trimming pared 2 bases from V and 11 bases from J, leaving 7 bases between. Germline lookup yields CDR1 MNHNY and CDR2 SVGAGI (reference sequence). The DNA of the CDR3 is TGTGCCAGCAGTTACCCCTCCCCACCCCTCCACTTT. It is translated as CASSYPSPPLHF.

The V call is TRBV7-5, the J call TRBJ2-3; TRBD2 is the table's D call and was not checked against the DNA. TRBV7-5 is recorded as a pseudogene. The CDR3 contains 17 residues. CDR3 region: CARSSERDYRSTDTQYF. The CDR3 nucleotides are TGTGCCAGAAGCTCGGAACGGGACTACCGTAGCACAGATACGCAGTATTTT.

The chain links TRBV7-9 to TRBJ2-1, with D tentatively TRBD2 (6 bases). Germline CDR1 SEHNR, CDR2 FQNEAQ (reference sequence). V was clipped by 2 bases and J by 0 bases, with 14 bases between them. The CDR3 contains 17 residues. The CDR3 protein is CASSLWRDRSSYNEQFF. Here the CDR3 DNA reads TGTGCCAGCAGCTTATGGAGGGACCGGAGCTCCTACAATGAGCAGTTCTTC.

This clone was observed once. This chain uses TRBV19 with TRBJ2-3; D remains unclear. CDR1 and CDR2 (germline): LNHDA, SQIVND (reference sequence). The CDR3 length is 14 residues. Trimming pared 0 bases from V and 2 bases from J, leaving 6 bases between. The CDR3 nucleotides read TGTGCCAGTAGTATAGACTGGGTCACAGATACGCAGTATTTT. Amino acid sequence: CASSIDWVTDTQYF.

V is TRBV9 and J is TRBJ2-1; D remains unclear. The CDR3 sequence is 16 residues long. Trimming cost V 1 base and J 4 bases, with 15 bases left between them. The V gene's germline CDR1 is SGDLS and CDR2 YYNGEE. The CDR3 region has the DNA TGTGCCAGCAGCGTATCTGGACGGGTGCCTTACAATGAGCAGTTCTTC. The encoded protein is CASSVSGRVPYNEQFF.

The V and J genes are TRBV11-2 and TRBJ1-5; no reliable D call. V was clipped by 0 bases and J by 2 bases, with 8 bases between them. This CDR3 is 15 amino acids long. CDR1 is SGHAT, CDR2 FQNNGV, per germline. The CDR3 loop is CASSLDPDGNQPQHF. In DNA form, the CDR3 reads TGTGCCAGCAGCTTAGATCCGGACGGCAATCAGCCCCAGCATTTT.

The chain's CDR3 is CAWSVTGGNTIYF. DNA for the CDR3: TGTGCCTGGAGTGTAACAGGGGGAAACACCATATATTTT. The chain links TRBV30 to TRBJ1-3; D possibly corresponds to TRBD1 (6 bases). Trimming pared 0 bases from V and 4 bases from J, leaving 7 bases between. Looked up from germline, CDR1 is GTSNPN and CDR2 is SVGIG (reference sequence). CDR3 size: 13 residues.

This chain joins TRBV28 and TRBJ1-1, with 8 bases identical to TRBD1. The CDR3 contains 15 residues. Germline V gene data show CDR1 as MDHEN and CDR2 as SYDVKM. V was clipped by 6 bases and J by 3 bases; unmatched bases: 9. The CDR3 region is CASRQTGQGHTEAFF. In DNA, the CDR3 is TGTGCCAGCAGACAAACCGGACAGGGACACACTGAAGCTTTCTTT.

The chain joins TRBV11-2 to TRBJ2-2; D is possibly TRBD2 (6 bases). The V gene lost 2 bases and the J gene lost 3 bases, with 10 bases spanning the gap. The CDR3 contains 15 residues. The germline V gene has CDR1 SGHAT and CDR2 FQNNGV. The CDR3 region is CASSLNRDYTGELFF. CDR3 nucleotides: TGTGCCAGCAGCTTAAACCGGGACTACACCGGGGAGCTGTTTTTT.

The chain employs TRBV2 and TRBJ2-7; the match to TRBD1 covers 7 bases. This CDR3 is 15 amino acids long. In germline, CDR1 is SNHLY, CDR2 FYNNEI. V was clipped by 1 base and J by 2 bases; unmatched bases: 5. The CDR3 bases are TGTGCCAGCAGTGAAGTCCGGGACAGAACCTACGAGCAGTACTTC. Protein product: CASSEVRDRTYEQYF.

The genes are TRBV19 and TRBJ1-3; 9 bases are shared with TRBD1. The CDR3 is 15 amino acids. CDR1 is LNHDA and CDR2 is SQIVND in the germline V gene (reference sequence). V lost 5 bases and J lost 4; bases outside the gene matches: 6. The CDR3 loop is CASSQRTGAGNTIYF. The CDR3, as DNA: TGTGCCAGTAGTCAACGGACAGGGGCAGGAAACACCATATATTTT. Using reference TRBV19 and TRBJ1-3 for the parts outside the CDR3, the full variable domain is DGGITQSPKYLFRKEGQNVTLSCEQNLNHDAMYWYRQDPGQGLRLIYYSQIVNDFQKGDIAEGYSVSREKKESFPLTVTSAQKNPTAFYLCASSQRTGAGNTIYFGEGSWLTVV.

A single count supports this clone. The chain uses TRBV5-5 and TRBJ2-7; 8 positions agree with TRBD1. This CDR3 has 15 residues. V gave up 4 bases and J gave up 0 bases; unmatched junction bases: 6. Germline V lookup: CDR1 SGHKS, CDR2 YYEKEE (reference sequence). In DNA form, the CDR3 reads TGTGCCAGCAGCGGGGACAGGACTATCTCCTACGAGCAGTACTTC. It codes for CASSGDRTISYEQYF.

This clone was observed a single time. The chain uses TRBV5-5 and TRBJ2-6; no definite D call. The CDR3 totals 15 residues. Trimming took 0 bases from V and 0 from J, leaving 4 bases between them. Germline V gene lookup returns CDR1 SGHKS and CDR2 YYEKEE (reference sequence). The CDR3 DNA sequence: TGTGCCAGCAGCTTGGTCGGCTCTGGGGCCAACGTCCTGACTTTC. It yields the protein CASSLVGSGANVLTF.

The genes are TRBV29-1 and TRBJ2-7, with TRBD1 identical over 9 bases. V shed 6 bases, J shed 6 bases, and the junction held 3 bases outside the gene matches. Germline lookup yields CDR1 SQVTM and CDR2 ANQGSEA. The CDR3 spans 11 residues. The CDR3 is CSVGQGGEQYF. As DNA, the CDR3 is TGCAGCGTGGGACAGGGAGGCGAGCAGTACTTC.

This chain joins TRBV6-6 and TRBJ2-2; D unclear. CDR3 length: 13 residues. Germline CDR1 reads MNHNY; CDR2 reads SVGAGI (reference sequence). The V end lost 5 bases, the J end lost 6 bases, and 10 bases lay between the germline ends. The DNA of the CDR3 is TGTGCCAGCAGTCCTGTCGTTTCCGGGGAGCTGTTTTTT. This translates into CASSPVVSGELFF.